This T cell receptor beta chain was obtained from a study of molecular identifiers for immune sequencing clone quantification listed by TCRdb under 2018. Background for the entire study: For a replicate experiment, RNA from around 20,000 or 99,000 naive CD8 T cells was divided into five aliquots, and four of the five aliquots were sequenced. CD8 T cells were used in a methods study to benchmark molecular-identifier clustering-based TCR repertoire sequencing (MIDCIRS) and TCR RNA copy counting. Overall study results and their limits: The naive libraries included spiked-in Jurkat TCR RNA (roughly 9 copies' worth), and this RNA is not part of the donor repertoire. When barcode sub-clustering was left out, chimeric consensus sequences inflated TCR diversity, with chimeras reaching as high as 47%. In CMV-specific effector cells, clones with more than 20 RNA copies contained over 99% of molecules, whereas in naive cells such clones contained under 1% of molecules. The sizes of highly expanded clones could end up underestimated when identical TCR molecules share a barcode. Modeling estimated around 3 recovered TCR RNA copies per cell, compared with about ten by digital PCR, which implies about 32% capture efficiency. Even against a background of one million naive CD8 T cells, spiked-in Jurkat TCR RNA amounting to a single cell's worth was reported to be detectable.

Libraries of naive CD8 T cells were built from approximately 20,000 to 980,000 sorted cells, with 10%, 30% or 50% of the purified RNA used. Naive CD8 T cells were FACS-sorted as CD8+CD4-CCR7+CD45RA+ on a BD FACSAria II into RLT Plus buffer. To test detection sensitivity, Jurkat RNA equivalent to roughly eleven TCR copies was spiked into samples of about 19,000-1,000,000 naive CD8 T cells. CD8 T cells were enriched with RosetteSep CD8+ T Cell Enrichment Cocktail and Ficoll-Paque, followed by ACK red cell lysis. This clonotype has just a few counts. Its antigen is unknown. Per-nucleotide qualities are absent, and no much larger clonotype sits a single base away. The CDR3 contains 14 residues, cysteine and phenylalanine counted. The kept DNA is CDR3 alone, 42 bases in frame from the first base. Via the germline V gene, CDR1 is SNHLY and CDR2 FYNNEI. The germline ends are 15 bases apart after V is trimmed by 2 bases and J by 8 bases.

Library preparation was by PCR. Sequencing instrument: NextSeq 500. Bulk TCR libraries were prepared as previously described, using TCR primers listed in Table S5. Total RNA was purified with the Qiagen AllPrep DNA/RNA kit. Before analysis, reads from multiple sequencing runs of one library were combined. The source study handled its data this way. Reads were retained only if their TCR constant sequence matched exactly, and those retained reads were trimmed to 150 nt and grouped according to their 12-nt molecular barcodes. Reads inside each barcode group were sub-clustered using a 15% Levenshtein threshold, and a quality-weighted consensus sequence was constructed for each RNA molecule. Non-functional sequences were discarded, and so were lower-count sequences lying one edit away from another sequence. On the basis of fitting two negative binomial distributions, barcode sub-clusters with fewer than 20% of the maximum read count were discarded. TCRdb's own reprocessing of the public reads used fastp at Q25 and MiXCR and kept productive beta chains. Here each entry gathers all rows of one CDR3 protein and keeps the most common genes and DNA. The V and J calls reflect TCRdb's pipeline rather than the authors' work. The sample profile shows over 65,000 distinct CDR3 sequences; around 27% of them were found once. In total, the top ten clones hold 0.78% of the sample.

Here the chain combines TRBV2 and TRBJ1-2, with no D gene named confidently. Sequences were obtained from naive CD8+ T cells from blood, with Jurkat cell RNA spiked in. Per the publication, the cell subset or site label means: FACS-sorted CD8+CD4-CCR7+CD45RA+ naive T cells. This clonotype originated in a human donor in good health. Some libraries in this study had Jurkat cell RNA spiked in. The nucleotide sequence reads TGTGCCAGCAGTGAATTTGCAGAAAGGAGGGGCTACACCTTC. Translation gives CASSEFAERRGYTF. Reference TRBV2 and TRBJ1-2 genes cover what lies past the CDR3, so the full variable domain is EPEVTQTPSHQVTQMGQEVILRCVPISNHLYFYWYRQILGQKVEFLVSFYNNEISEKSEIFDDQFSVERPDGSNFTLKIRSTKLEDSAMYFCASSEFAERRGYTFGSGTRLTVV.